This TCR beta chain was recovered during a study of early T cells in non-severe SARS-CoV-2 infection. Overall study: Unpaired chains resulted from sequencing bulk RNA of unsorted whole blood.

This CDR3 has 13 residues. V was cut by 2 bases and J by 8 bases, with 12 bases left in between. Looked up from germline, CDR1 is SGHTA and CDR2 is FQGTGA. Study-level points and caveats: VDJdb matching, biased toward anti-spike CD8 responses, missed private and CD4 specificities.

Concerning this clonotype itself: Its specificity is unknown.

Each single cDNA molecule received a unique molecular identifier. TCRdb fed the 5' RACE reads into MiXCR, producing one record per CDR3 protein. The sample includes about 80,000 distinct CDR3 sequences, roughly an eighth of them seen just once. The chain employs TRBV7-3 and TRBJ1-1; D is ambiguous. The clonotype originates from an adult who was a healthcare worker with PCR-confirmed SARS-CoV-2 infection or an uninfected control (not recorded which). The donor label of this sample is uncertain. Sequenced material: whole blood, taken at baseline. The CDR3 DNA sequence: TGTGCCAGCAGCTTATCCCCCTCAGGCGAAGCTTTCTTT. Its protein is CASSLSPSGEAFF.